This T cell receptor beta chain appears in the sequencing data of a study of blood T cells in healthy people across ages. This clonotype was picked up a small number of times. The authors ran a second PCR of 7 to 11 cycles using a sample-barcoded 5' primer and a J-beta primer mix. TCRdb re-called the 5' RACE reads with MiXCR, one entry per CDR3 protein. In the table there are approximately 1.5 million distinct CDR3 sequences, 35% to 45% of which are singletons. CDR1 is MNHGY, CDR2 SAAAGT, per germline. CDR3 length: 20 amino acids. Trimming shortened V by 2 bases and J by 0 bases, and 23 bases separated the two germline ends.

The sample comprised blood. The chain carries TRBV6-8 and TRBJ1-5; perhaps TRBD1 as D (5 bases). This clonotype originated in a woman aged 18-29 years in good health. The CDR3 region is CASSYPGGLGTEVSNQPQHF. The CDR3 nucleotides are TGTGCCAGCAGTTACCCCGGCGGCCTCGGGACCGAGGTTAGCAATCAGCCCCAGCATTTT.